The sequence of this T cell receptor (beta chain) was determined in a study of T cell responses to AZD1222 COVID-19 vaccine. Points from the study as a whole: Possibly, clonal diversity was underestimated; donors were largely white British and included more females. Among AZD1222 vaccinees, only five to seven were seropositive at baseline.

Clones were sequenced by immunoSEQ multiplex PCR, and TCRdb holds only the in-frame ones, with some missing. Of approximately 80,000 clones detected, approximately 85% appear once; the ten largest clones hold about 10%. CDR3 size: 15 residues. The germline V gene has CDR1 SGHRS and CDR2 YFSETQ. Concerning this clone itself: Its antigen remains unidentified. Its ends do not fully match the called genes, so a read error is possible.

Sequences were derived from peripheral blood, sampled 28 days after the second AZD1222 dose. The rearrangement uses TRBV5-1 and TRBJ1-5, with a tentative D call TRBD1 (5 bases). The clonotype originates from an adult who received the AZD1222 COVID-19 vaccine. CDR3 protein: CASSLTGDSDQPQHF. The CDR3, as DNA: TGCGCCAGCAGCTTGACGGGGGATAGCGATCAGCCCCAGCATTTT.